These 4 T cell receptor beta chains came from one sample sequenced in a study of T cell repertoires in cytomegalovirus infection. A single record per CDR3 protein comes from TCRdb applying MiXCR to the reads. The sample lists about 340,000 distinct CDR3 sequences; just under 30% were seen once. These receptors have no identified antigens. The specimen comprised cultured PBMCs, sampled from culture after CMV antigen stimulation. The receptor set was obtained from a human donor in good health (CMV status not recorded). Some clones in this sample may be carry-over from other donors' samples.

The chain joins TRBV7-2 to TRBJ2-7; tentatively, D is TRBD2 (5 bases). The V end was cut by 5 bases, the J end by 0 bases, with 17 bases between. This CDR3 contains 16 residues. Germline V CDR1 and CDR2: SGHTA, FQGNSA. CDR3 protein: CASSHIEERGSYEQYF. The CDR3 DNA sequence: TGTGCCAGCAGCCATATAGAGGAACGGGGCTCCTACGAGCAGTACTTC.

The chain is built from TRBV28 and TRBJ2-5, with 13 bases identical to TRBD2. J gave up 5 bases and V 4 bases, and 7 bases lay outside the gene matches. Germline loops: CDR1 MDHEN, CDR2 SYDVKM. The length of the CDR3 is 16 residues. The CDR3 protein is CASSSGLAGVMETQYF. CDR3 DNA sequence: TGTGCCAGCAGTTCCGGACTAGCGGGAGTGATGGAGACCCAGTACTTC. Full variable domain (missing parts from reference TRBV28 and TRBJ2-5): DVKVTQSSRYLVKRTGEKVFLECVQDMDHENMFWYRQDPGLGLRLIYFSYDVKMKEKGDIPEGYSVSREKKERFSLILESASTNQTSMYLCASSSGLAGVMETQYFGPGTRLLVL.

The rearrangement joins TRBV11-2 to TRBJ2-5; TRBD2 matches 11 bases. Germline trimming cut 6 bases from V and 3 bases from J; bases unmatched to any gene: 12. The CDR3 covers 17 residues. Germline V gene sequence: CDR1 SGHAT, CDR2 FQNNGV. CDR3 coding DNA: TGTGCCAGCAGTCGAGCGGCACGTAGCGGGGGGGAAGAGACCCAGTACTTC. Translated: CASSRAARSGGEETQYF.

The chain is built from TRBV7-2 and TRBJ2-2, with 14 bases aligning to TRBD2. The CDR3 sequence is 19 residues long. The junction had 9 bases not matched to a gene; V was cut back by 1 base and J by 5 bases. Germline V gene sequence: CDR1 SGHTA, CDR2 FQGNSA. As DNA, the CDR3 is TGTGCCAGCAGCTTAGTCGGGGGGACTAGCGGGGGTCGAACCGGGGAGCTGTTTTTT. Amino acid sequence: CASSLVGGTSGGRTGELFF.